A single sample is the source of the 23 T cell receptor beta chains below, sequenced in a study of spatial heterogeneity in lung cancer. Time point described: sample taken at primary tumor resection. TCRs were sequenced from unsorted whole RNA of tumor, nontumor lung or PBMC. TCRdb itself ran the 5' RACE reads through MiXCR, one entry per CDR3 protein. The sample yields some 20,000 distinct CDR3 sequences, roughly 3% seen once. The sample in question was PBMCs, obtained at surgery. The source is a female donor with early-stage non-small cell lung cancer.

This clonotype was seen only a few times. The chain joins TRBV12-5 to TRBJ2-7; perhaps D is TRBD1 or TRBD2 (5 bases each). The CDR3 totals 13 residues. Trimming shortened V by 0 bases and J by 6 bases, and 9 bases separated the two germline ends. CDR1 is LGHNT, CDR2 FRNRAP, per germline. The CDR3 loop reads CASGLVIGGEQYF. DNA for the CDR3: TGTGCTAGTGGTTTGGTAATTGGGGGCGAGCAGTACTTC.

At least ten counts were recorded for this clonotype. V is TRBV29-1 and J is TRBJ2-1, with D possibly being TRBD2 (6 bases). From germline, CDR1 is SQVTM and CDR2 ANQGSEA. The CDR3 is 15 amino acids. Trimming stripped 7 bases from V and 6 bases from J, with 22 bases between. Here the CDR3 DNA reads TGCAGCGCTAACCGGGACTTCCAACCGTTCAATGAGCAGTTCTTC. Protein: CSANRDFQPFNEQFF.

This clonotype was seen many times. This rearrangement joins TRBV10-3 to TRBJ2-7; 8 nucleotides match TRBD1. The CDR3 totals 15 residues. Germline CDR1 and CDR2: ENHRY and SYGVKD. J was trimmed by 0 bases and V by 6 bases; bases with no gene match: 7. DNA of the CDR3: TGTGCCATCAGCCCCCGGGACAGGAGCTCCTACGAGCAGTACTTC. It translates to CAISPRDRSSYEQYF.

This clonotype was recorded at least ten times. V is TRBV5-6 and J is TRBJ1-1; D remains ambiguous. From germline, CDR1 is SGHDT and CDR2 YYEEEE. V shed 3 bases and J shed 0 bases, with 24 bases lying between them. The CDR3 loop spans 19 amino acids. The CDR3 sequence: CASSYLIPLREGMNTEAFF. CDR3 DNA sequence: TGTGCCAGCAGCTACCTCATACCCCTGAGGGAGGGAATGAACACTGAAGCTTTCTTT. The variable domain in full, with the rest retrieved from reference TRBV5-6 and TRBJ1-1, is DAGVTQSPTHLIKTRGQQVTLRCSPKSGHDTVSWYQQALGQGPQFIFQYYEEEERQRGNFPDRFSGHQFPNYSSELNVNALLLGDSALYLCASSYLIPLREGMNTEAFFGQGTRLTVV.

This clonotype was seen repeatedly, ten times or more. The chain links TRBV28 to TRBJ2-1, with D possibly matching TRBD2 (6 bases). The CDR3 has 17 amino acids. V was pared by 3 bases and J by 0 bases, with 15 bases between. CDR1 is MDHEN, CDR2 SYDVKM, per germline. The CDR3 sequence: CASSFFRSGHSYNEQFF. The CDR3 DNA follows: TGTGCCAGCAGTTTTTTCCGTAGCGGCCACTCCTACAATGAGCAGTTCTTC.

This clonotype appeared many times. The chain is built from TRBV20-1 and TRBJ2-2; D not certain. V was trimmed by 6 bases and J by 5 bases, leaving 7 bases between them. Germline V gene lookup returns CDR1 DFQATT and CDR2 SNEGSKA (reference sequence). The CDR3 covers 11 residues. For the CDR3, the DNA is TGCAGTGCCGGAGCGACCGGGGAGCTGTTTTTT. Amino acids: CSAGATGELFF.

This clonotype has just a few counts. A much larger clone lies one base from this, so it may be a read error. The chain has TRBV6-4 and TRBJ2-1; either TRBD1 or TRBD2 may supply D (5 bases each). The germline V and J ends were trimmed by 2 bases and 9 bases, with 5 bases remaining between them. CDR3 length: 11 amino acids. Germline CDR1 MRHNA, CDR2 SNTAGT. The DNA of the CDR3 is TGTGCCAGCAGTGACGGGGGTGAGCAGTTCTTC. Translation gives CASSDGGEQFF.

This clonotype was detected many times. The J gene is TRBJ1-5, the V gene TRBV2; D is uncertain. Germline V gene lookup returns CDR1 SNHLY and CDR2 FYNNEI. CDR3 size: 15 residues. V shed 4 bases and J shed 6 bases, with 16 bases lying between them. The CDR3: CASSVPGRSPQPQHF. The CDR3 nucleotides read TGTGCCAGCAGTGTCCCGGGGAGGAGCCCTCAGCCCCAGCATTTT.

This clonotype was detected ten times or more. The chain links TRBV6-1 to TRBJ2-3; the match to TRBD2 covers 10 bases. Looked up from germline, CDR1 is MNHNS and CDR2 is SASEGT. The CDR3 has 16 amino acids. Germline trimming cut 6 bases from V and 6 bases from J; bases unmatched to any gene: 12. The CDR3 loop is CASREREGDISDTQYF. The CDR3 DNA reads TGTGCCAGCAGGGAGCGGGAGGGAGATATTTCGGATACGCAGTATTTT.

This clonotype was counted many times. The chain carries TRBV28 and TRBJ2-7, with 10 bases that match TRBD2. Germline V CDR1 and CDR2: MDHEN, SYDVKM. The CDR3 extends over 16 amino acids. Trimming at V came to 5 bases and at J to 4 bases, leaving 11 bases not matched to a gene. For the CDR3, the DNA is TGTGCCAGCAGTCCCCCCCCGGCTAGCGGGAGATACGAGCAGTACTTC. This sequence encodes CASSPPPASGRYEQYF.

V usage is TRBV7-9 and J usage is TRBJ1-4; TRBD1 aligns across 7 bases. V lost 5 bases to trimming and J lost 11 bases; unmatched junction nucleotides: 8. Germline CDR1 SEHNR, CDR2 FQNEAQ (reference sequence). The CDR3 totals 13 residues. CDR3 DNA: TGTGCCAGCAGCCCGAGACAGGGCGGGAAACTGTTTTTT. This translates into CASSPRQGGKLFF. Full variable domain (remainder filled in from reference TRBV7-9 and TRBJ1-4): DTGVSQNPRHKITKRGQNVTFRCDPISEHNRLYWYRQTLGQGPEFLTYFQNEAQLEKSRLLSDRFSAERPKGSFSTLEIQRTEQGDSAMYLCASSPRQGGKLFFGSGTQLSVL.

This clonotype was seen many times. The chain is built from TRBV28 and TRBJ1-5, with D perhaps matching TRBD1 (5 bases). The CDR3 is 15 amino acids. CDR1 is MDHEN and CDR2 is SYDVKM in the germline V gene. V was pared by 6 bases and J by 1 base, with 13 bases between. CDR3 coding DNA: TGTGCCAGCAGGAGCACGTGGGGGAGCAATCAGCCCCAGCATTTT. Amino acids: CASRSTWGSNQPQHF.

The sample holds many counts of this clonotype. The genes are TRBV27 and TRBJ2-7; 8 bases line up with TRBD1. The junction had 4 bases not matched to a gene; V was cut back by 5 bases and J by 1 base. CDR3 length: 14 residues. The germline V gene has CDR1 MNHEY and CDR2 SMNVEV (reference sequence). This CDR3 reads CASSLRGPSYEQYF. CDR3 DNA: TGTGCCAGCAGTCTCAGGGGGCCATCCTACGAGCAGTACTTC.

This sequence joins TRBV12-3 or TRBV12-4 and TRBJ2-1; 11 bases align to TRBD2. The CDR3 has 14 residues. The V segment lost 6 bases and the J segment 9 bases; nucleotides outside the gene matches: 7. The CDR3 protein is CASSRLAGKGEQFF. DNA for the CDR3: TGTGCCAGCAGCAGACTAGCGGGGAAGGGTGAGCAGTTCTTC.

This clonotype was counted many times. Here the CDR3 DNA reads TGCAGTGCTAGTTGGACAGGGGCGCGGAATGGCTACACCTTC. Translating it yields CSASWTGARNGYTF. The V call is TRBV20-1, the J call TRBJ1-2, with 9 bases matching TRBD1. Germline values: CDR1 DFQATT, CDR2 SNEGSKA (reference sequence). Trimming at V came to 3 bases and at J to 6 bases, leaving 8 bases not matched to a gene. CDR3 size: 14 residues.

By share, this clonotype ranks as medium-sized. The genes are TRBV4-1 and TRBJ2-5, with TRBD2 identical over 8 bases. CDR3 length: 11 residues. Germline V gives CDR1 MGHRA, CDR2 YSYEKL. J gave up 14 bases and V 4 bases, and 6 bases lay outside the gene matches. The CDR3: CASSRGTSIYF. CDR3 DNA: TGCGCCAGCAGCCGCGGGACTAGTATTTACTTC.

In its sample, this clonotype was seen a few times. The rearrangement uses TRBV2 and TRBJ1-5; 9 positions match TRBD1. This CDR3 contains 14 residues. The germline CDR1 and CDR2 sequences are SNHLY and FYNNEI. The V and J ends lost 4 bases and 2 bases, in that order; junction bases with no gene match: 0. The CDR3 coding sequence is TGTGCCAGCAGTGGGACAGGGGGCAATCAGCCCCAGCATTTT. It encodes CASSGTGGNQPQHF.

This clonotype showed up many times. This chain links TRBV7-2 with TRBJ1-2; unclear D gene. The CDR3 runs to 14 residues. Germline CDR1 is SGHTA and CDR2 is FQGNSA. Trimming removed 1 base at V and 1 base at J, with 7 bases between. The CDR3 here is CASSLVAVNYGYTF. The CDR3 bases are TGTGCCAGCAGCTTAGTTGCGGTTAACTATGGCTACACCTTC. Using reference TRBV7-2 and TRBJ1-2 for the parts outside the CDR3, the full variable domain is GAGVSQSPSNKVTEKGKDVELRCDPISGHTALYWYRQSLGQGLEFLIYFQGNSAPDKSGLPSDRFSAERTGGSVSTLTIQRTQQEDSAVYLCASSLVAVNYGYTFGSGTRLTVV.

In this sample, this clonotype turned up many times. The V and J genes are TRBV7-9 and TRBJ2-1; TRBD2 aligns across 13 bases. The V and J ends lost 5 bases and 6 bases, in that order; junction bases with no gene match: 7. CDR1 and CDR2 (germline): SEHNR, FQNEAQ (reference sequence). The length of the CDR3 is 16 residues. The CDR3 loop reads CASSPNGLAGVNEQFF. The DNA for the CDR3 is TGTGCCAGCAGCCCTAACGGACTAGCGGGAGTCAATGAGCAGTTCTTC.

This clonotype came up many times. The V call is TRBV28, the J call TRBJ2-7, with 7 positions matching TRBD2. This CDR3 has 15 residues. With V trimmed by 5 bases and J by 3 bases, 10 bases remained unmatched. Germline V gives CDR1 MDHEN, CDR2 SYDVKM. CDR3 sequence reads: CASSHGGSVGYEQYF. The CDR3 DNA reads as TGTGCCAGCAGTCACGGCGGGAGTGTGGGCTACGAGCAGTACTTC.

This clonotype was recorded many times. V usage is TRBV2 and J usage is TRBJ1-5; the D gene is possibly TRBD1 (5 bases). Trimming pared 7 bases from V and 6 bases from J, leaving 16 bases between. CDR3 size: 14 residues. Germline lookup yields CDR1 SNHLY and CDR2 FYNNEI. The CDR3 nucleotides are TGTGCCAGCACGAGCAGGGAGGGAAGTCAGCCCCAGCATTTT. Translating it yields CASTSREGSQPQHF.

This clonotype appeared many times. V and J are TRBV30 and TRBJ2-3, with a tentative D call TRBD2 (5 bases). CDR3 size: 13 residues. Germline-derived CDR1 and CDR2 are GTSNPN and SVGIG (reference sequence). Trimming removed 3 bases at V and 3 bases at J, with 10 bases between. The CDR3 sequence: CAWSAGETDTQYF. As DNA, the CDR3 is TGTGCCTGGAGCGCTGGGGAGACAGATACGCAGTATTTT.

This clonotype has more than one count but fewer than ten. The rearrangement links TRBV7-9 to TRBJ2-3; D may be TRBD1 or TRBD2 (5 bases each). Germline CDR1 and CDR2: SEHNR and FQNEAQ (reference sequence). Trimming removed 5 bases from V and 3 bases from J, with 18 bases in between. The CDR3 consists of 16 residues. The CDR3 region has the DNA TGTGCCAGCAGCCCTAGACGGGGCGGGCGGACAGATACGCAGTATTTT. Translated, it gives CASSPRRGGRTDTQYF.